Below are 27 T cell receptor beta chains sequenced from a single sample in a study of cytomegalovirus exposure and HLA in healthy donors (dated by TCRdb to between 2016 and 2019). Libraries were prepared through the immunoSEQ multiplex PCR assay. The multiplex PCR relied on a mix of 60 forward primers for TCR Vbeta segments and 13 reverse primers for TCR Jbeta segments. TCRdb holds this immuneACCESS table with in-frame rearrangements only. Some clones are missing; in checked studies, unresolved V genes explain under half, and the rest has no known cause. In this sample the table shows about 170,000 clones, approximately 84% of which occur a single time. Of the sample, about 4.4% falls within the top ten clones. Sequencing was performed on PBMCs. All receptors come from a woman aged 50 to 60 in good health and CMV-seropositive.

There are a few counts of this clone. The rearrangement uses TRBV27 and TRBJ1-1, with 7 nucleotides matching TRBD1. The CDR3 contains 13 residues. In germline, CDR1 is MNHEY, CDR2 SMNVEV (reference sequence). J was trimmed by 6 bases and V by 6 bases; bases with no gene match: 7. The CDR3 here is CASRQDRAAEAFF. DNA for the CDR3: TGTGCCAGCAGACAAGACAGGGCAGCTGAAGCTTTCTTT.

This CDR3 is CASSEELNQPQHF. For the CDR3, the DNA is TGTGCCAGCAGCGAAGAGCTGAATCAGCCCCAGCATTTT. The V gene is TRBV7-2, the J gene TRBJ1-5, with unresolved D. Trimming pared 5 bases from V and 4 bases from J, leaving 9 bases between. The CDR3 has 13 amino acids. Germline V gene data show CDR1 as SGHTA and CDR2 as FQGNSA.

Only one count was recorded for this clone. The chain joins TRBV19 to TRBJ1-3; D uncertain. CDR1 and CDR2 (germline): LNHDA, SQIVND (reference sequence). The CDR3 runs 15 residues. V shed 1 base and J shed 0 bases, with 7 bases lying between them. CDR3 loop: CASSIGFGSGNTIYF. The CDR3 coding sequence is TGTGCCAGTAGTATAGGATTCGGCTCTGGAAACACCATATATTTT.

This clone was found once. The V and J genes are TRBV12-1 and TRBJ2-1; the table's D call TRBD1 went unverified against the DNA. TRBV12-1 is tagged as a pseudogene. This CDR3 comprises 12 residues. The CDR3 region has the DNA TGTGCCAGCCTTTACAGGCGGTATGAGCAGTTCTTC. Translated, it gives CASLYRRYEQFF.

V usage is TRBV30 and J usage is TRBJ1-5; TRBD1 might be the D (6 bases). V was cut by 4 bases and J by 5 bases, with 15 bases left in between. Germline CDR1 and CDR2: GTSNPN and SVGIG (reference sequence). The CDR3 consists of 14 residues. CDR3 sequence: CAWNTGSIDQPQHF. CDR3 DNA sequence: TGTGCCTGGAACACAGGGTCAATCGATCAGCCCCAGCATTTT.

The chain's CDR3 is CASSLVLGRTEAFF. The CDR3 nucleotides are TGTGCCAGCAGCTTAGTTTTGGGGCGCACTGAAGCTTTCTTT. The V call is TRBV7-2, the J call TRBJ1-1; the D gene is possibly TRBD1 (5 bases). The germline CDR1 and CDR2 sequences are SGHTA and FQGNSA. V was clipped by 1 base and J by 4 bases, with 10 bases between them. The CDR3 runs 14 residues.

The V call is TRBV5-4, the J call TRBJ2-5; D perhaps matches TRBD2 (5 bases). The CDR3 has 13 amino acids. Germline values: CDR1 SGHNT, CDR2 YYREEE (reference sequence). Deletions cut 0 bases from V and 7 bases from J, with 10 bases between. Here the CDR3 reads CASSLARDWTQYF. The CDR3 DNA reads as TGTGCCAGCAGCTTGGCCCGGGATTGGACCCAGTACTTC.

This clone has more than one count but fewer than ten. The CDR3 nucleotides read TGTGCCAGCAGCCACGTCGGGGCTAGCGGGGGAAACAATGAGCAGTTCTTC. This encodes CASSHVGASGGNNEQFF. The chain combines TRBV4-2 with TRBJ2-1, with TRBD2 matching over 10 bases. V was pared by 3 bases and J by 5 bases, with 10 bases of the junction left unmatched. Germline assignment: CDR1 LGHNA and CDR2 YNFKEQ. This CDR3 is 17 amino acids long.

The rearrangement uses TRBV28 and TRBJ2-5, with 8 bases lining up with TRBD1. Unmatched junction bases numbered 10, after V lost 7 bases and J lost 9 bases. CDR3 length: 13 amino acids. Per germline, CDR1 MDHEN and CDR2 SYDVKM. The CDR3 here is CASIKQGVEAQYF. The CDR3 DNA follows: TGTGCCAGCATAAAACAGGGGGTTGAGGCCCAGTACTTC.

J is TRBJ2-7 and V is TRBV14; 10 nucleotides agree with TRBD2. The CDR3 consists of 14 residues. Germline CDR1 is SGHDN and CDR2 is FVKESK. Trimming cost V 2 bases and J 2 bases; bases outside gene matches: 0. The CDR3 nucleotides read TGTGCCAGCAGCCAACTAGCGGGGGCCTACGAGCAGTACTTC. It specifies CASSQLAGAYEQYF.

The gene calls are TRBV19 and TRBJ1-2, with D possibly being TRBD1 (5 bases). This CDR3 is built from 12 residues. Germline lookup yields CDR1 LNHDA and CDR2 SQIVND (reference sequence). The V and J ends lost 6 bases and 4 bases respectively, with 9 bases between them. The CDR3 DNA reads TGTGCCAGTAGGCGGGACGCCTATGGCTACACCTTC. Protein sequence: CASRRDAYGYTF.

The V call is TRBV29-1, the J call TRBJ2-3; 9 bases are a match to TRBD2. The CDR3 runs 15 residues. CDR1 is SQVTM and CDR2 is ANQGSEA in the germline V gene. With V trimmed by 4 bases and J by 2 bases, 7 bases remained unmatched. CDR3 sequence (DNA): TGCAGCGTTGGGGTAGCGGGGGCGCCCACAGATACGCAGTATTTT. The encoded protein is CSVGVAGAPTDTQYF.

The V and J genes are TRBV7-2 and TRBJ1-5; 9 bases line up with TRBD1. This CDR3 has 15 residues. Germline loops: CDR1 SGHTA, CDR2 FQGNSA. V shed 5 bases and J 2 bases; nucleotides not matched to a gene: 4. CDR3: CASSQDRGRNQPQHF. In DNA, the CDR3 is TGTGCCAGCAGCCAGGACAGGGGACGCAATCAGCCCCAGCATTTT.

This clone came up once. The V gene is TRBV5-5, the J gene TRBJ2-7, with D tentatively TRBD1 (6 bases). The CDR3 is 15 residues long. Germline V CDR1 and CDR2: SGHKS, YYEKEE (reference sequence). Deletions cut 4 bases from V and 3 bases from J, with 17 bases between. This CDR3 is CASSRFATGNYEQYF. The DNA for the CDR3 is TGTGCCAGCAGCCGTTTTGCGACAGGCAACTACGAGCAGTACTTC.

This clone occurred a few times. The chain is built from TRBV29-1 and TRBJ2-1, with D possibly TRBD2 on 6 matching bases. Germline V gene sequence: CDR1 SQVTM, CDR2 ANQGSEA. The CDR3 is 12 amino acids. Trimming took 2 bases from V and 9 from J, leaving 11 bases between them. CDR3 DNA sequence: TGCAGCGTTGAACCCAGCGGGTCTGAGCAGTTCTTC. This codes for CSVEPSGSEQFF.

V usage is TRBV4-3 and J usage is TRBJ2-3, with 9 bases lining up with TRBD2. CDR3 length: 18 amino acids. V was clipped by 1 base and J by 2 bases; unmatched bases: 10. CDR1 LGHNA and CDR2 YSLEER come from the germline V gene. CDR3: CASSQGSPLAGSTDTQYF. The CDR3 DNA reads TGCGCCAGCAGCCAAGGGAGCCCGCTAGCGGGGTCCACAGATACGCAGTATTTT.

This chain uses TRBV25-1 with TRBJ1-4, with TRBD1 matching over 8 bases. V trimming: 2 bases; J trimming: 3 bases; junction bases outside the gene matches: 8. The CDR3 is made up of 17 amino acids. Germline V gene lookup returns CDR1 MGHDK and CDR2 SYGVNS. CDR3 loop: CASSETGGGVSNEKLFF. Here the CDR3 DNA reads TGTGCCAGCAGTGAAACAGGGGGAGGTGTCTCTAATGAAAAACTGTTTTTT.

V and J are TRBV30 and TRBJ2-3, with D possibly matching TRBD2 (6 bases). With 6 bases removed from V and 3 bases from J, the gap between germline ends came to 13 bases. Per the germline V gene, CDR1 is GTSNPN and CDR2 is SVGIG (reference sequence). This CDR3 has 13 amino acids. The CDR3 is CACSGDLTDTQYF. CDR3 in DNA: TGTGCCTGTTCGGGGGACCTTACAGATACGCAGTATTTT.

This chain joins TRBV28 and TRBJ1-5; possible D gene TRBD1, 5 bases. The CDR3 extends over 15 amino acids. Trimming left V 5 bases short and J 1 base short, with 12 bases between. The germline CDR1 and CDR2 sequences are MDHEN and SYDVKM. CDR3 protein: CASSPRRGSNQPQHF. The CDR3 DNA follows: TGTGCCAGCAGTCCGAGGCGGGGGAGCAATCAGCCCCAGCATTTT.

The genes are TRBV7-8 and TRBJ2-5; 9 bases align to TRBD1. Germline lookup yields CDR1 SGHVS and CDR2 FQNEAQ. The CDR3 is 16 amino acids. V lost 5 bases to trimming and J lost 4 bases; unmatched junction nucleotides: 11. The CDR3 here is CASSPTGTGFRETQYF. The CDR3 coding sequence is TGTGCCAGCAGCCCAACCGGGACAGGGTTTAGAGAGACCCAGTACTTC.

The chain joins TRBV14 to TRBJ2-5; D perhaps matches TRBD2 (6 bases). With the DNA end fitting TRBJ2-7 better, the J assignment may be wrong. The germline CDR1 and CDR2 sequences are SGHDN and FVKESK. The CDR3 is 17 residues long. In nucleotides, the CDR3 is TGTGCCAGCAGCCCTCGACAATGGGGACTCCTGGACCACGAGCAGTACTTC. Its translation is CASSPRQWGLLDHEQYF.

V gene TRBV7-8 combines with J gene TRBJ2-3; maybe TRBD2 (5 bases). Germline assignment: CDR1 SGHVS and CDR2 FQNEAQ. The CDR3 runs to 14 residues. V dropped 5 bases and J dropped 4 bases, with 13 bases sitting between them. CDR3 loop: CASSPEPSSDTQYF. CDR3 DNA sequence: TGTGCCAGCAGCCCAGAACCTAGCTCAGATACGCAGTATTTT.

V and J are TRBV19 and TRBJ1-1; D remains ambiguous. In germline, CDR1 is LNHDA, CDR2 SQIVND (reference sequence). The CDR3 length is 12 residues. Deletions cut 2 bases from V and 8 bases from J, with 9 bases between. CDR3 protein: CASSIRRKEAFF. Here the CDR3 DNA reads TGTGCCAGTAGTATACGGCGGAAAGAAGCTTTCTTT.

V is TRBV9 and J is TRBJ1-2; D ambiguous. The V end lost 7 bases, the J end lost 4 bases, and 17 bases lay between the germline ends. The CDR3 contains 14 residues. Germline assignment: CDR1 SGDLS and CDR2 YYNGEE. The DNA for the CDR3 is TGTGCCAGCGGCCCCGGGTTCCTTCCCTATGGCTACACCTTC. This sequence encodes CASGPGFLPYGYTF. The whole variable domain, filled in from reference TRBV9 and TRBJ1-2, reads DSGVTQTPKHLITATGQRVTLRCSPRSGDLSVYWYQQSLDQGLQFLIQYYNGEERAKGNILERFSAQQFPDLHSELNLSSLELGDSALYFCASGPGFLPYGYTFGSGTRLTVV.

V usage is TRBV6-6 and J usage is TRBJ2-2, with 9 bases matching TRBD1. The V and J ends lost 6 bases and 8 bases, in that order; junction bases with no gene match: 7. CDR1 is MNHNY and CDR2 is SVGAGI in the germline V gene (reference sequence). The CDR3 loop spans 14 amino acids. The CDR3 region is CASRDRGLRGELFF. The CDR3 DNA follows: TGTGCCAGCAGGGACAGGGGTCTTCGGGGGGAGCTGTTTTTT.

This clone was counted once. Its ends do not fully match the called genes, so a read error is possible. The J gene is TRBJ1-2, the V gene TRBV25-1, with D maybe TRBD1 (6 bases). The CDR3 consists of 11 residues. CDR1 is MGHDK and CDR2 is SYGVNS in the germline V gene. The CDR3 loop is CASSGPGQLLF. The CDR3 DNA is TGTGCCAGCAGTGGGCCTGGACAGCTTCTCTTC.

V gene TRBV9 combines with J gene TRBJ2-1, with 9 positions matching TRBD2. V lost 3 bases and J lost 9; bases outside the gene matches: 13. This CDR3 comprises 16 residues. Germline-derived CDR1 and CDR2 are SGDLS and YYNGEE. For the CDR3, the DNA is TGTGCCAGCAGCGGATCCCATGGCGGGAGGGCGGTTGAGCAGTTCTTC. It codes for CASSGSHGGRAVEQFF.